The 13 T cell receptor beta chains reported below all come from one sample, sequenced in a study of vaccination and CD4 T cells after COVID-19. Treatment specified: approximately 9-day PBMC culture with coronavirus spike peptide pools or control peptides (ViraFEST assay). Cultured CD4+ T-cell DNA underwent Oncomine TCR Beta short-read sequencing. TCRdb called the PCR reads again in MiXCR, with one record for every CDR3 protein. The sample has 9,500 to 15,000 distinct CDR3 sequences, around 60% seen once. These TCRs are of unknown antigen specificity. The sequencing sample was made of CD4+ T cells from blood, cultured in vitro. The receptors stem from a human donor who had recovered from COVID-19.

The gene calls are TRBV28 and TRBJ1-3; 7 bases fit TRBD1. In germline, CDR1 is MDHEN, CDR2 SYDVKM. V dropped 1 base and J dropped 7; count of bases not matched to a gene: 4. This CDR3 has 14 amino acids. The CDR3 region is CASSLYRGGNTIYF. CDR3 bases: TGTGCCAGCAGTTTATACAGGGGAGGTAACACCATATATTTT.

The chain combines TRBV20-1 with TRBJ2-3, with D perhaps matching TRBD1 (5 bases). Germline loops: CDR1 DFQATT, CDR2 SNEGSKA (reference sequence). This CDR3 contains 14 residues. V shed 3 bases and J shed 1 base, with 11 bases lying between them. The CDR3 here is CSARPRARTDTQYF. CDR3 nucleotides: TGCAGTGCTAGGCCCAGGGCCCGCACAGATACGCAGTATTTT.

The DNA for the CDR3 is TGTGCCAGCAGCTTAGAGTCCAATGAAAAACTGTTTTTT. It encodes CASSLESNEKLFF. The chain employs TRBV7-9 and TRBJ1-4, with unresolved D. The ends were cut back, 1 base at V and 5 bases at J, with 5 bases in the middle. The CDR3 is 13 amino acids. Looked up from germline, CDR1 is SEHNR and CDR2 is FQNEAQ (reference sequence).

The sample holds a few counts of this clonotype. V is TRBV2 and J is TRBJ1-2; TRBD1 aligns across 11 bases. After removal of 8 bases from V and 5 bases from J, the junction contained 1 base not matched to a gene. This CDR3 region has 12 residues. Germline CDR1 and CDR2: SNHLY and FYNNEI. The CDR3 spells CASRDRGYGYTF. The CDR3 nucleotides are TGTGCCAGCCGGGACAGGGGGTATGGCTACACCTTC.

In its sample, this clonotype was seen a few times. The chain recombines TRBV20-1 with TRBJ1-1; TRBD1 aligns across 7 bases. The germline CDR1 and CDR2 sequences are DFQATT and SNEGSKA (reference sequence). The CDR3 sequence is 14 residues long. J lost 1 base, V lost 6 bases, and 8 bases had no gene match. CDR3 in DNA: TGCAGTGCACCTCGGGACAGCGAGAACACTGAAGCTTTCTTT. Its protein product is CSAPRDSENTEAFF.

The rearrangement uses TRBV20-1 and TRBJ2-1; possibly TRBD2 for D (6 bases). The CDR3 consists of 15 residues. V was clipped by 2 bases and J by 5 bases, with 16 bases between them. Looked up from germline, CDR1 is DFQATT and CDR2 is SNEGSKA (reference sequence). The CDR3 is CSARPGSVSNNEQFF. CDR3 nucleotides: TGCAGTGCTAGACCCGGGAGCGTATCAAACAATGAGCAGTTCTTC.

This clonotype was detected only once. The CDR3 region is CASSIRGAGGYQETQYF. CDR3 bases: TGTGCCAGCAGCATCAGAGGAGCGGGGGGGTACCAAGAGACCCAGTACTTC. The chain has TRBV7-9 and TRBJ2-5; 10 positions agree with TRBD2. J was trimmed by 0 bases and V by 5 bases; bases with no gene match: 9. The CDR3 is 17 residues long. The germline V gene encodes CDR1 SEHNR and CDR2 FQNEAQ (reference sequence).

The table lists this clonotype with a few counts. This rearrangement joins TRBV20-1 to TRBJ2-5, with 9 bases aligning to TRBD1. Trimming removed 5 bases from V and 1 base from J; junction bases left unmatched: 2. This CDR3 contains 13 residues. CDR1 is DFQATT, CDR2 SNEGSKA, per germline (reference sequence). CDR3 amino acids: CSARQGVQETQYF. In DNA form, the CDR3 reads TGCAGTGCTCGACAGGGGGTCCAAGAGACCCAGTACTTC.

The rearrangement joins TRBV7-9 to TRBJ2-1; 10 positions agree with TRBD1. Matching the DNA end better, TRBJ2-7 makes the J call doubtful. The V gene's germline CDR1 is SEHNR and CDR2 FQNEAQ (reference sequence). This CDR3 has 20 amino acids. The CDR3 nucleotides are TGTGCCAGCAGCACCCCAGGTATCGGGACAGGGGTACTGGTTTCCTACGAGCAGTACTTC. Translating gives CASSTPGIGTGVLVSYEQYF.

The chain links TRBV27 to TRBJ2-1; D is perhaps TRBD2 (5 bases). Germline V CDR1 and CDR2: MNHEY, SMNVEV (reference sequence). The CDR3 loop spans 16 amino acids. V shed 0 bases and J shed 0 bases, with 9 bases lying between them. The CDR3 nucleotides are TGTGCCAGCAGTTTATCGCCGGGAATCTCCTACAATGAGCAGTTCTTC. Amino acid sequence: CASSLSPGISYNEQFF.

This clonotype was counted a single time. The CDR3 region has the DNA TGTGCCAGCAGCCAAGAGGGAGGAGGCAGTTCACCCCTCCACTTT. Translating gives CASSQEGGGSSPLHF. The V call is TRBV3-1, the J call TRBJ1-6, with no clear D. Trimming pared 0 bases from V and 9 bases from J, leaving 12 bases between. The CDR3 loop spans 15 amino acids. Germline V CDR1 and CDR2: LGHDT, YNNKEL (reference sequence).

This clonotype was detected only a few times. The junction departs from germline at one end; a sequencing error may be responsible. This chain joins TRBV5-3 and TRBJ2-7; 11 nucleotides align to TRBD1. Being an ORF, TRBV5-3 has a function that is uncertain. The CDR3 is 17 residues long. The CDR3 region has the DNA TGTGCCAGCAGCTTGTCAGCCGGGACAGGGGGAACGTACGAGCAGTACTTC. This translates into CASSLSAGTGGTYEQYF.

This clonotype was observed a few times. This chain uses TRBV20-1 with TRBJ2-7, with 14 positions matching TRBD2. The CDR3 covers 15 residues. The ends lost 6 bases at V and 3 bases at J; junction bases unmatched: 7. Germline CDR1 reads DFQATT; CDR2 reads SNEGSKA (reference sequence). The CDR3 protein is CSARPGTSGGYEQYF. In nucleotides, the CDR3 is TGCAGTGCCCGCCCAGGGACTAGCGGGGGCTACGAGCAGTACTTC.